This entry features one T cell receptor beta chain sequence. This specimen comes from a study of control samples from healthy donors and cancer patients. Using immunoSEQ multiplex PCR, the repertoire was profiled, and TCRdb retains in-frame clones only, with some absent. The profile covers nearly 200,000 clones, with roughly nine tenths appearing a single time and approximately 2% taken by the ten largest. Germline CDR1 is SGHTA and CDR2 is FQGTGA. The length of the CDR3 is 15 residues. Unmatched junction bases numbered 12, after V lost 5 bases and J lost 8 bases. The V call is TRBV7-3, the J call TRBJ2-1; the match to TRBD1 covers 7 bases. The sequencing input was blood. The clonotype comes from a man aged 25 to 40 in good health. CDR3 amino acids: CASSPRTTGTDEQFF. The CDR3 coding sequence is TGTGCCAGCAGCCCCCGAACGACAGGGACGGATGAGCAGTTCTTC. Looking up the rest from reference TRBV7-3 and TRBJ2-1 gives the full variable domain: GAGVSQTPSNKVTEKGKYVELRCDPISGHTALYWYRQSLGQGPEFLIYFQGTGAADDSGLPNDRFFAVRPEGSVSTLKIQRTERGDSAVYLCASSPRTTGTDEQFFGPGTRLTVL.